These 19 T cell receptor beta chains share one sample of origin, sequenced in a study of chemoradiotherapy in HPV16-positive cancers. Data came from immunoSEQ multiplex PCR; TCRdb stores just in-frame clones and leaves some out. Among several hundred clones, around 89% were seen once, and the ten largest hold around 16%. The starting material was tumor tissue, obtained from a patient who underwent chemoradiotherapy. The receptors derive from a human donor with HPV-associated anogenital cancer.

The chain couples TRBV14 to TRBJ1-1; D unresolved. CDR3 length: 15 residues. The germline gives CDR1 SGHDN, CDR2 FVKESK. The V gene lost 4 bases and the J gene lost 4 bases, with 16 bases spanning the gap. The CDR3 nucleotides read TGTGCCAGCAGCCCCGCCTTTGGGGAAAGCACTGAAGCTTTCTTT. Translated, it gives CASSPAFGESTEAFF.

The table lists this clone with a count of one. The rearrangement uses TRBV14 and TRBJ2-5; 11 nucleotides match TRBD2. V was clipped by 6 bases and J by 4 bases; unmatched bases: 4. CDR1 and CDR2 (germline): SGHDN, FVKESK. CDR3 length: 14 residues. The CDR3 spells CASRTTSGGETQYF. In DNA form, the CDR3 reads TGTGCCAGCAGGACCACTAGCGGGGGAGAGACCCAGTACTTC.

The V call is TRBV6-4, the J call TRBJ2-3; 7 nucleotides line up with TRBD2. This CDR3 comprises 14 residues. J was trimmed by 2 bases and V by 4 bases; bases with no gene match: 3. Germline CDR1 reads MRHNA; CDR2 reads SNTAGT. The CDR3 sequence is CASSGGRDTDTQYF. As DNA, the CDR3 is TGTGCCAGCAGTGGCGGGAGAGACACAGATACGCAGTATTTT.

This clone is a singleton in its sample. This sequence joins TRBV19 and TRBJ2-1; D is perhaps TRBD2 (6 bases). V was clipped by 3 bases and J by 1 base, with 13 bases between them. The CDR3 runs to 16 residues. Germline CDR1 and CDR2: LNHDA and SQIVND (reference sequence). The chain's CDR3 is CASSIGTGGSYNEQFF. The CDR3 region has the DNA TGTGCCAGTAGTATTGGGACCGGGGGTTCCTACAATGAGCAGTTCTTC.

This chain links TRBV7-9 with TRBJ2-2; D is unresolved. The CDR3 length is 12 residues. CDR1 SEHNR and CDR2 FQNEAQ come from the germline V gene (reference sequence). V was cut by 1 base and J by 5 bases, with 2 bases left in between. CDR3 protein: CASSLETGELFF. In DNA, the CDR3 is TGTGCCAGCAGCTTAGAGACCGGGGAGCTGTTTTTT. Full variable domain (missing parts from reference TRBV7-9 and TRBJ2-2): DTGVSQNPRHKITKRGQNVTFRCDPISEHNRLYWYRQTLGQGPEFLTYFQNEAQLEKSRLLSDRFSAERPKGSFSTLEIQRTEQGDSAMYLCASSLETGELFFGEGSRLTVL.

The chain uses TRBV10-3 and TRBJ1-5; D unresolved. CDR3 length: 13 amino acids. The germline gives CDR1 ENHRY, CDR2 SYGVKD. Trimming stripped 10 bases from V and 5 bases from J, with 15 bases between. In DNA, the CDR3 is TGTGCCACCTCTGCGGGTGACTATCAGCCCCAGCATTTT. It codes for CATSAGDYQPQHF.

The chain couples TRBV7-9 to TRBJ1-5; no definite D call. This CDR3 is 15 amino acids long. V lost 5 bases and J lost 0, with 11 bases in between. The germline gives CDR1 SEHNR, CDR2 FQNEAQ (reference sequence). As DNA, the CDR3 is TGTGCCAGCAGCCCTCCAGGATATAGCAATCAGCCCCAGCATTTT. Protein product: CASSPPGYSNQPQHF.

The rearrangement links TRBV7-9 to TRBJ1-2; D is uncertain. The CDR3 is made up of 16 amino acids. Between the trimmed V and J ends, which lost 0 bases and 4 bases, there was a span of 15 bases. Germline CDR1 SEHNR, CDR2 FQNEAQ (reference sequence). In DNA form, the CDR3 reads TGTGCCAGCAGCTTAGCGGCCGGCAAGGGTGCCTATGGCTACACCTTC. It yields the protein CASSLAAGKGAYGYTF.

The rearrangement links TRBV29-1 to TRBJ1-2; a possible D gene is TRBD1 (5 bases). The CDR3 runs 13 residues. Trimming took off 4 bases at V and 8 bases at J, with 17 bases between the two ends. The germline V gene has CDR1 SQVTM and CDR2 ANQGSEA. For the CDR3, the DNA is TGCAGCGTTGGAGGTCAGGGCGTCAACGGCTACACCTTC. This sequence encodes CSVGGQGVNGYTF. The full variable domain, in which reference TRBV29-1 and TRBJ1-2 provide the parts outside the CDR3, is SAVISQKPSRDICQRGTSLTIQCQVDSQVTMMFWYRQQPGQSLTLIATANQGSEATYESGFVIDKFPISRPNLTFSTLTVSNMSPEDSSIYLCSVGGQGVNGYTFGSGTRLTVV.

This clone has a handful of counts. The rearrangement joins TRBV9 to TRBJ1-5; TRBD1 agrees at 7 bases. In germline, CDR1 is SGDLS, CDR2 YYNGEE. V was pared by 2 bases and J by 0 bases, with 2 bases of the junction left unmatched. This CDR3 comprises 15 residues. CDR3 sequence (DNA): TGTGCCAGCAGCGTTACAGGGGCTAGCAATCAGCCCCAGCATTTT. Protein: CASSVTGASNQPQHF.

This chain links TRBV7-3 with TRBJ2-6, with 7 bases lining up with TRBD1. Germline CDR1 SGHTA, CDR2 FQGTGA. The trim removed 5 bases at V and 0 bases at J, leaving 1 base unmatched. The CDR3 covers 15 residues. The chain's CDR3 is CASSPGGSGANVLTF. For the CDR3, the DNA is TGTGCCAGCAGCCCAGGGGGCTCTGGGGCCAACGTCCTGACTTTC.

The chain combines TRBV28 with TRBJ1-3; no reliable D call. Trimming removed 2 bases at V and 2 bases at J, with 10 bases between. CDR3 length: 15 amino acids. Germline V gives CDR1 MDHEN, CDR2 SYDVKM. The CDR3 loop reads CASSLQELAGNTIYF. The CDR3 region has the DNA TGTGCCAGCAGTTTACAGGAGTTGGCTGGAAACACCATATATTTT.

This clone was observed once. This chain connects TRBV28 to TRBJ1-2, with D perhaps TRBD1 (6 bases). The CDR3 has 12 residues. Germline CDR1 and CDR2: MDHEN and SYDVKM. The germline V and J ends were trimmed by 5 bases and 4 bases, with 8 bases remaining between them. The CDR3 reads CASSAGAYGYTF. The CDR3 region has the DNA TGTGCCAGCAGTGCGGGGGCCTATGGCTACACCTTC.

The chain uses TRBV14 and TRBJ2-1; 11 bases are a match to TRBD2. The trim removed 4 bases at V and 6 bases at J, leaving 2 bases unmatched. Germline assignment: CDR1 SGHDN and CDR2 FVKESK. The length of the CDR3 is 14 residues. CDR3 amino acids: CASSRGLAGNEQFF. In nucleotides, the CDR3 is TGTGCCAGCAGCCGAGGACTAGCGGGCAATGAGCAGTTCTTC.

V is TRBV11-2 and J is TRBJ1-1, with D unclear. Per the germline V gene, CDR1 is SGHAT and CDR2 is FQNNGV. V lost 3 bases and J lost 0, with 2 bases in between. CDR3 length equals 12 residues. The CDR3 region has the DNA TGTGCCAGCAGCTTTATGAACACTGAAGCTTTCTTT. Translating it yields CASSFMNTEAFF. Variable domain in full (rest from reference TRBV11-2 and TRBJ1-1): EAGVAQSPRYKIIEKRQSVAFWCNPISGHATLYWYQQILGQGPKLLIQFQNNGVVDDSQLPKDRFSAERLKGVDSTLKIQPAKLEDSAVYLCASSFMNTEAFFGQGTRLTVV.

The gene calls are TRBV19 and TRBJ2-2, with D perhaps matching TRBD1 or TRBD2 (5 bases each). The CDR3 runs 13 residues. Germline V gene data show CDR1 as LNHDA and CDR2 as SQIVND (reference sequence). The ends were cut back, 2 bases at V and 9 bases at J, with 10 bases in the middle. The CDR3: CASSIIEGRELFF. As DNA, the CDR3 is TGTGCCAGTAGTATAATAGAGGGACGGGAGCTGTTTTTT.

CDR3: CASSRTEGLVDEQFF. DNA for the CDR3: TGCGCCAGCAGCCGGACTGAGGGTCTAGTCGATGAGCAGTTCTTC. V gene TRBV10-2 combines with J gene TRBJ2-1; possibly TRBD2 for D (5 bases). Trimming took 6 bases from V and 8 from J, leaving 20 bases between them. Germline assignment: CDR1 WSHSY and CDR2 SAAADI. The length of the CDR3 is 15 residues.

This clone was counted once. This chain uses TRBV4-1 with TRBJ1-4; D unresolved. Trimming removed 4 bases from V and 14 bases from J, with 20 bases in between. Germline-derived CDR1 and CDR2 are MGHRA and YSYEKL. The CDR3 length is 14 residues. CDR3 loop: CASSRVGRERRLFF. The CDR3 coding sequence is TGCGCCAGCAGCCGAGTTGGGAGGGAACGAAGGCTGTTTTTT.

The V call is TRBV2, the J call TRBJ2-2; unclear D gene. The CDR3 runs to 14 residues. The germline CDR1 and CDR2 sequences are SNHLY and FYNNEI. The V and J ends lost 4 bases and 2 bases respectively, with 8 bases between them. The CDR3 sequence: CASSGQANTGELFF. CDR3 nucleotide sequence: TGTGCCAGCAGTGGGCAGGCTAACACCGGGGAGCTGTTTTTT.